This T cell receptor beta chain was obtained from a study of blood T cell repertoires in COVID-19. Study overall: T cells, B-cell-depleted T cells, or PBMCs supplied cDNA or gDNA.

V gave up 1 base and J gave up 7 bases; unmatched junction bases: 4. There are 15 residues in the CDR3. Per the germline V gene, CDR1 is LNHNV and CDR2 is YYDKDF (reference sequence). Authors' data handling: Amplification from reference gene primers served as the basis for estimated nucleated cell counts. TCRdb's copy holds only in-frame clones and misses some; the assay was immunoSEQ multiplex PCR. V and J calls and clone size are given by that table; D and trimming were obtained from the DNA. Altogether roughly 95,000 clones are present, about 86% being singletons, with the ten largest covering roughly 4.1%. This clone was detected a few times.

The specimen sequenced was peripheral blood. The source is a man aged 55-75 years with acute or convalescent COVID-19. This chain uses TRBV15 with TRBJ2-1, with 10 positions matching TRBD2. This CDR3 is CATSRGLAGLNEQFF. Written as DNA, the CDR3 is TGTGCCACCAGCAGAGGACTAGCGGGTCTAAATGAGCAGTTCTTC.